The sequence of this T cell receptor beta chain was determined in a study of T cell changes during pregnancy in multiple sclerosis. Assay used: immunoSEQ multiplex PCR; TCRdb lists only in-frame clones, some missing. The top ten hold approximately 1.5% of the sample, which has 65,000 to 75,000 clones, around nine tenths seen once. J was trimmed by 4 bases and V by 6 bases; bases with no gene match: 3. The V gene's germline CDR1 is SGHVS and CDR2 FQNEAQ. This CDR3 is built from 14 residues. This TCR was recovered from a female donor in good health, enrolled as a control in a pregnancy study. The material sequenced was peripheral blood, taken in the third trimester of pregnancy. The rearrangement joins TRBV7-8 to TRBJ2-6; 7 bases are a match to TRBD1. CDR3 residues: CASRDRAGANVLTF. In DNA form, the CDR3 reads TGTGCCAGCAGAGACAGGGCCGGGGCCAACGTCCTGACTTTC.